Following are 26 T cell receptor beta chains from one sample sequenced in a study of glioma-infiltrating T cells after dendritic cell vaccination. Profiled with immunoSEQ multiplex PCR; TCRdb holds only in-frame clones, not every one. Among some 99,000 clones, around 80% were seen once, and the ten largest hold 5.4%. Time point reported: after dendritic cell vaccination, including at tumor progression/relapse. Source: blood, taken after dendritic cell vaccination. The receptor set was obtained from a human donor with glioblastoma.

The J gene is TRBJ2-2, the V gene TRBV15; 9 bases match TRBD1. The CDR3 totals 15 residues. Trimming cost V 6 bases and J 4 bases; bases outside gene matches: 6. Germline loops: CDR1 LNHNV, CDR2 YYDKDF (reference sequence). CDR3 DNA sequence: TGTGCCACCAGTTCAGGGACAGGGTTCACCGGGGAGCTGTTTTTT. It yields the protein CATSSGTGFTGELFF.

V is TRBV10-3 and J is TRBJ1-5; 8 nucleotides align to TRBD1. Germline CDR1 ENHRY, CDR2 SYGVKD. This CDR3 comprises 13 residues. V gave up 10 bases and J gave up 7 bases; unmatched junction bases: 9. CDR3 region: CATTGDSRQPQHF. CDR3 in DNA: TGTGCCACGACAGGGGATTCACGGCAGCCCCAGCATTTT.

This chain joins TRBV27 and TRBJ1-5; D is unclear. This CDR3 spans 15 amino acids. V lost 2 bases to trimming and J lost 4 bases, with 12 bases between them. The germline gives CDR1 MNHEY, CDR2 SMNVEV (reference sequence). CDR3: CASSLGSGWNQPQHF. The DNA for the CDR3 is TGTGCCAGCAGTTTAGGGAGTGGGTGGAATCAGCCCCAGCATTTT.

This clone was counted between two and nine times. CDR3 amino acids: CASSLLASGNEQYF. The CDR3 DNA sequence: TGCGCCAGCAGCCTACTAGCGTCAGGGAACGAGCAGTACTTC. The chain carries TRBV5-1 and TRBJ2-7; 7 nucleotides match TRBD2. Germline CDR1 is SGHRS and CDR2 is YFSETQ. V gave up 4 bases and J gave up 5 bases; unmatched junction bases: 9. The CDR3 has 14 amino acids.

This clone was counted only a few times. The CDR3 nucleotides read TGCGCCAGCAGCAGGACAGGGGCCCCGGGTATGGGTGAAAAACTGTTTTTT. Its translation is CASSRTGAPGMGEKLFF. The V and J genes are TRBV5-1 and TRBJ1-4; TRBD1 matches at 9 bases. The CDR3 is 17 residues long. The J segment lost 7 bases and the V segment lost 4 bases, leaving 14 bases of the junction unmatched. Per the germline V gene, CDR1 is SGHRS and CDR2 is YFSETQ.

This chain joins TRBV18 and TRBJ2-7; D perhaps matches TRBD2 (6 bases). There are 14 residues in the CDR3. Germline-derived CDR1 and CDR2 are KGHSH and LQKENI. V lost 3 bases and J 7 bases, leaving 16 bases between the germline ends. CDR3 residues: CASSPAGGRGEQYF. The CDR3 nucleotides read TGTGCCAGCTCACCCGCCGGGGGTCGAGGGGAGCAGTACTTC.

V usage is TRBV5-6 and J usage is TRBJ1-1; 7 nucleotides match TRBD1. The germline V gene has CDR1 SGHDT and CDR2 YYEEEE. The V segment lost 3 bases and the J segment 7 bases; nucleotides outside the gene matches: 6. The CDR3 runs 13 residues. CDR3 amino acids: CASSSRGRIEAFF. CDR3 DNA: TGTGCCAGCAGCTCCAGGGGGAGGATTGAAGCTTTCTTT. Combining the CDR3 with reference TRBV5-6 and TRBJ1-1 gives the whole variable domain DAGVTQSPTHLIKTRGQQVTLRCSPKSGHDTVSWYQQALGQGPQFIFQYYEEEERQRGNFPDRFSGHQFPNYSSELNVNALLLGDSALYLCASSSRGRIEAFFGQGTRLTVV.

The rearrangement joins TRBV2 to TRBJ2-3, with 9 bases lining up with TRBD2. The trim removed 4 bases at V and 3 bases at J, leaving 8 bases unmatched. Germline lookup yields CDR1 SNHLY and CDR2 FYNNEI. CDR3 length equals 16 residues. CDR3 sequence reads: CASSVRGLAGTDTQYF. The CDR3 DNA reads as TGTGCCAGCAGTGTTAGGGGACTAGCAGGAACAGATACGCAGTATTTT.

This chain uses TRBV7-2 with TRBJ2-7; possible D gene TRBD2, 6 bases. The CDR3 is 15 residues long. Germline V gene lookup returns CDR1 SGHTA and CDR2 FQGNSA. Trimming took off 6 bases at V and 0 bases at J, with 15 bases between the two ends. This CDR3 is CASSSRDLGSYEQYF. CDR3 DNA sequence: TGTGCCAGCAGTTCCCGGGACTTGGGCTCCTACGAGCAGTACTTC.

This rearrangement joins TRBV6-1 to TRBJ2-6; tentatively, D is TRBD2 (5 bases). Germline-derived CDR1 and CDR2 are MNHNS and SASEGT. Trimming removed 4 bases from V and 0 bases from J, with 13 bases in between. The CDR3 has 17 residues. The CDR3 coding sequence is TGTGCCAGCAGTGTCCGGGAAGCTTACTCTGGGGCCAACGTCCTGACTTTC. Protein sequence: CASSVREAYSGANVLTF.

The V and J genes are TRBV5-1 and TRBJ2-2, with 10 positions matching TRBD2. The CDR3 is made up of 18 amino acids. V lost 0 bases to trimming and J lost 1 base; unmatched junction nucleotides: 6. CDR1 is SGHRS and CDR2 is YFSETQ in the germline V gene. The CDR3 here is CASSLVPAGGVNTGELFF. In nucleotides, the CDR3 is TGCGCCAGCAGCTTGGTGCCAGCGGGAGGGGTGAACACCGGGGAGCTGTTTTTT.

The V and J genes are TRBV9 and TRBJ1-4; D not resolved. V was trimmed by 7 bases and J by 7 bases, leaving 23 bases between them. Germline assignment: CDR1 SGDLS and CDR2 YYNGEE. This CDR3 is 16 amino acids long. CDR3: CASHYATQTAVEKLFF. The DNA for the CDR3 is TGTGCCAGCCACTACGCGACGCAAACGGCAGTTGAAAAACTGTTTTTT.

This chain links TRBV25-1 with TRBJ1-1, with 10 positions matching TRBD1. After removal of 3 bases from V and 3 bases from J, the junction contained 4 bases not matched to a gene. The germline CDR1 and CDR2 sequences are MGHDK and SYGVNS. This CDR3 has 15 amino acids. CDR3 in DNA: TGTGCCAGCAGTGACCCTGGGACAGGGGACACTGAAGCTTTCTTT. Translating it yields CASSDPGTGDTEAFF.

V and J are TRBV6-5 and TRBJ1-2, with 11 bases fitting TRBD1. Germline CDR1 reads MNHEY; CDR2 reads SVGAGI. The trim removed 7 bases at V and 8 bases at J, leaving 6 bases unmatched. The CDR3 is 13 amino acids. For the CDR3, the DNA is TGTGCCAGCACAACTGGGACAGGGGGAGGCTACACCTTC. Amino acid sequence: CASTTGTGGGYTF.

The gene calls are TRBV20-1 and TRBJ2-3; D unclear. The CDR3 contains 11 residues. Germline CDR1 is DFQATT and CDR2 is SNEGSKA (reference sequence). V was pared by 6 bases and J by 2 bases, with 6 bases between. The CDR3 sequence is CSAEITDTQYF. The CDR3 DNA follows: TGCAGTGCGGAGATCACAGATACGCAGTATTTT.

This clone was recorded once. This chain connects TRBV28 to TRBJ1-2; unclear D gene. Germline CDR1 reads MDHEN; CDR2 reads SYDVKM. The V end lost 4 bases, the J end lost 5 bases, and 14 bases lay between the germline ends. This CDR3 region has 14 residues. The CDR3 bases are TGTGCCAGCAGTTCCGGGGTGGTTGGTTATGGCTACACCTTC. Translated: CASSSGVVGYGYTF.

This clone was recorded at least ten times. The rearrangement joins TRBV18 to TRBJ1-2, with a tentative D call TRBD1 (5 bases). Trimming pared 2 bases from V and 6 bases from J, leaving 7 bases between. There are 12 residues in the CDR3. Germline CDR1 reads KGHSH; CDR2 reads LQKENI. The CDR3 loop is CASSPGGDGYTF. The CDR3 DNA sequence: TGTGCCAGCTCACCAGGAGGGGATGGCTACACCTTC.

The chain employs TRBV6-1 and TRBJ1-1; no firm D call. V lost 8 bases and J 2 bases, leaving 12 bases between the germline ends. The CDR3 sequence is 13 residues long. Germline V gives CDR1 MNHNS, CDR2 SASEGT. In nucleotides, the CDR3 is TGTGCCAGCCCCAATCGAAGCAACACTGAAGCTTTCTTT. It yields the protein CASPNRSNTEAFF.

The chain joins TRBV29-1 to TRBJ2-3; tentative D call: TRBD1 (7 bases). V lost 6 bases, J lost 0 bases, and 13 bases lay in between. The V gene's germline CDR1 is SQVTM and CDR2 ANQGSEA. This CDR3 has 14 residues. The CDR3 coding sequence is TGCAGCGTGGCTCAGGGGGGTAGCACAGATACGCAGTATTTT. Protein product: CSVAQGGSTDTQYF.

This chain links TRBV7-6 with TRBJ2-3, with TRBD2 matching over 8 bases. The germline V gene encodes CDR1 SGHVS and CDR2 FNYEAQ. V trimming: 1 base; J trimming: 5 bases; junction bases outside the gene matches: 5. The CDR3 contains 15 residues. The CDR3 loop is CASSLGGLAGDTQYF. The CDR3 coding sequence is TGTGCCAGCAGCTTAGGAGGGCTAGCGGGAGATACGCAGTATTTT.

This clone was counted only a few times. This chain joins TRBV29-1 and TRBJ1-5, with D maybe TRBD1 (5 bases). CDR1 SQVTM and CDR2 ANQGSEA come from the germline V gene. Deletions cut 7 bases from V and 7 bases from J, with 17 bases between. The CDR3 runs to 13 residues. The CDR3 DNA follows: TGCAGCGCTCGGGAGGGGCCAGGGCAGCCCCAGCATTTT. This translates into CSAREGPGQPQHF.

V usage is TRBV7-9 and J usage is TRBJ1-2; possible D gene TRBD1, 5 bases. V dropped 6 bases and J dropped 2 bases, with 10 bases sitting between them. The germline gives CDR1 SEHNR, CDR2 FQNEAQ (reference sequence). The CDR3 has 13 residues. CDR3 nucleotides: TGTGCCAGCAGGGGACTGAGGAACTATGGCTACACCTTC. As protein: CASRGLRNYGYTF.

This clone was counted a few times. This sequence joins TRBV2 and TRBJ2-7; 7 positions agree with TRBD1. Germline trimming cut 3 bases from V and 2 bases from J; bases unmatched to any gene: 13. Germline loops: CDR1 SNHLY, CDR2 FYNNEI. The CDR3 runs 17 residues. The CDR3 spells CASSDMPPGQRPYEQYF. The CDR3, as DNA: TGTGCCAGCAGTGACATGCCCCCGGGACAGAGGCCCTACGAGCAGTACTTC. Based on the CDR3 plus reference TRBV2 and TRBJ2-7, the full variable domain is EPEVTQTPSHQVTQMGQEVILRCVPISNHLYFYWYRQILGQKVEFLVSFYNNEISEKSEIFDDQFSVERPDGSNFTLKIRSTKLEDSAMYFCASSDMPPGQRPYEQYFGPGTRLTVT.

V gene TRBV7-2 combines with J gene TRBJ2-7; D gene ambiguous. The germline V and J ends were trimmed by 4 bases and 6 bases, with 13 bases remaining between them. This CDR3 spans 13 amino acids. Looked up from germline, CDR1 is SGHTA and CDR2 is FQGNSA. CDR3: CASSSPPLGEQYF. CDR3 bases: TGTGCCAGCAGCTCCCCCCCGCTCGGCGAGCAGTACTTC.

This sequence joins TRBV6-1 and TRBJ1-2; tentatively, D is TRBD1 (5 bases). The V and J ends lost 4 bases and 0 bases respectively, with 9 bases between them. Germline V gene sequence: CDR1 MNHNS, CDR2 SASEGT. This CDR3 has 14 amino acids. The CDR3 reads CASSVTQANYGYTF. CDR3 sequence (DNA): TGTGCCAGCAGTGTCACACAGGCTAACTATGGCTACACCTTC.

In regard to this clone: A junction end diverges from the germline sequence, so it may reflect a read error. The chain has TRBV19 and TRBJ1-5; the match to TRBD1 covers 7 bases. This CDR3 contains 16 residues. Germline CDR1 and CDR2: LNHDA and SQIVND (reference sequence). Here the CDR3 DNA reads TGTGCCAGTAGTACTCGGACAGGCAGGGGCAATCCGCCCCAGCATTTT. It encodes CASSTRTGRGNPPQHF.